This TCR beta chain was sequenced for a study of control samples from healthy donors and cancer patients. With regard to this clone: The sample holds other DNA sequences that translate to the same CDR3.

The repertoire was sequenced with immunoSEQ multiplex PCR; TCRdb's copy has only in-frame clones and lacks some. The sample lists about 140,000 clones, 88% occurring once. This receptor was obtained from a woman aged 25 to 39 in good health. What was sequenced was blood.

DNA of the CDR3: TGTGCCTGGAGTGTCGGGGGGAACACTGAAGCTTTCTTT. This codes for CAWSVGGNTEAFF. The chain uses TRBV30 and TRBJ1-1, with a tentative D call TRBD1 (5 bases). CDR3 size: 13 residues. V was pared by 0 bases and J by 1 base, with 6 bases between. The germline V gene encodes CDR1 GTSNPN and CDR2 SVGIG (reference sequence).